This T cell receptor beta chain emerged from a study of blood T cell repertoires in COVID-19. About the research overall: Spain, Italy and the United States supplied samples that represented acute and convalescent COVID-19. T cells, B-cell-depleted T cells, or PBMCs provided the cDNA or gDNA that served as material.

The authors' processing: Using reference gene primer amplification, nucleated cell counts were estimated. The protocol was immunoSEQ multiplex PCR, while the TCRdb copy is restricted to in-frame clones and leaves out a portion. V, J and clone size reflect that table, while D and trimming were determined from the DNA. The data contain under 200,000 clones, less than 90% of them singletons. Within 2 weeks of study entry, exposed participants had contacted a PCR-confirmed or clinician-diagnosed COVID-19 case. Germline V gene lookup returns CDR1 SGHDT and CDR2 YYEEEE. This CDR3 is built from 14 residues. Trimming took off 9 bases at V and 1 base at J, with 16 bases between the two ends.

Sequencing input: PBMCs or T cells enriched from blood (not recorded which). The sequence was obtained from a woman in her 30s who had been exposed to COVID-19. V usage is TRBV5-6 and J usage is TRBJ1-2, with a possible D match to TRBD1 (5 bases). CDR3 nucleotide sequence: TGTGCCAAAGAGAGGGGAGGCGTTAACTATGGCTACACCTTC. Encoded protein: CAKERGGVNYGYTF.